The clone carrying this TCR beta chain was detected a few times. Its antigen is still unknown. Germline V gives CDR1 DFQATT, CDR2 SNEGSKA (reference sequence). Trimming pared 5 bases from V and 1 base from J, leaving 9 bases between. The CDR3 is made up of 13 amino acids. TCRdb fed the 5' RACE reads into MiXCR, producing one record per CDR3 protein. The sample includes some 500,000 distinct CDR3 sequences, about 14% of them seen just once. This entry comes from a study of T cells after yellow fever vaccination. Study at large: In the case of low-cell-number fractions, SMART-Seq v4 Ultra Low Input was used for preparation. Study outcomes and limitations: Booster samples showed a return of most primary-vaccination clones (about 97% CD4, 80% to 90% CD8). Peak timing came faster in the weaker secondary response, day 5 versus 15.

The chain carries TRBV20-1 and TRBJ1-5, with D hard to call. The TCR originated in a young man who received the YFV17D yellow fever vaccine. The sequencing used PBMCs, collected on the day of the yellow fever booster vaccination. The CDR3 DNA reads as TGCAGTGCTGTGGGGTCAAGCAATCAGCCCCAGCATTTT. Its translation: CSAVGSSNQPQHF.